What follows are 30 T cell receptor beta chains derived from one specimen sequenced in a study of blood T cell repertoires in COVID-19. The protocol was immunoSEQ multiplex PCR, while the TCRdb copy is restricted to in-frame clones and leaves out a portion. Counted here are around 160,000 clones, more than 80% occurring once; the ten biggest clones make up approximately 3%. Sample: peripheral blood. The receptors stem from a man aged 55 to 69 with acute or convalescent COVID-19.

The chain combines TRBV2 with TRBJ1-4; D remains unclear. Trimming shortened V by 8 bases and J by 1 base, and 8 bases separated the two germline ends. Germline V gene data show CDR1 as SNHLY and CDR2 as FYNNEI. The CDR3 length is 13 residues. CDR3 coding DNA: TGTGCCAGCTACCGGGGAACTAATGAAAAACTGTTTTTT. Protein product: CASYRGTNEKLFF.

The rearrangement links TRBV5-8 to TRBJ1-1; tentatively, D is TRBD1 (5 bases). V lost 2 bases and J 5 bases, leaving 19 bases between the germline ends. The CDR3 is 16 amino acids. Looked up from germline, CDR1 is SGHTS and CDR2 is YDEGEE. This chain's CDR3 is CASSFDRGRAFTEAFF. For the CDR3, the DNA is TGTGCCAGCAGCTTCGATAGGGGCAGGGCCTTTACTGAAGCTTTCTTT.

The genes are TRBV7-8 and TRBJ2-2; 9 bases fit TRBD1. The CDR3 length is 15 residues. CDR1 SGHVS and CDR2 FQNEAQ come from the germline V gene. V dropped 5 bases and J dropped 8; count of bases not matched to a gene: 9. CDR3 nucleotide sequence: TGTGCCAGCAGCAGAAGGGACAGGGAGGAGGGGGAGCTGTTTTTT. As protein: CASSRRDREEGELFF.

The chain couples TRBV15 to TRBJ2-5, with a possible D match to TRBD2 (5 bases). CDR1 and CDR2 from the germline V gene are LNHNV and YYDKDF (reference sequence). V lost 1 base and J lost 5, with 11 bases in between. This CDR3 region has 14 residues. The CDR3 reads CATSRVWTQETQYF. The CDR3 coding sequence is TGTGCCACCAGCAGAGTTTGGACTCAGGAGACCCAGTACTTC.

V and J are TRBV3-1 (or the pseudogene TRBV3-2) and TRBJ1-5, with D perhaps TRBD1 (6 bases). Trimming shortened V by 4 bases and J by 7 bases, and 23 bases separated the two germline ends. The CDR3 consists of 17 residues. Germline CDR1 LGHDT, CDR2 YNNKEL (reference sequence). This chain's CDR3 is CASSPTYRADFVQPQHF. CDR3 coding DNA: TGTGCCAGCAGCCCAACGTACAGGGCCGACTTTGTCCAGCCCCAGCATTTT.

Note on this clone: This same CDR3 is encoded by further DNA sequences in the sample. This chain uses TRBV2 with TRBJ2-2, with 7 positions matching TRBD2. Germline CDR1 SNHLY, CDR2 FYNNEI. The ends lost 6 bases at V and 5 bases at J; junction bases unmatched: 9. This CDR3 comprises 15 residues. The CDR3: CASRGGTSLTGELFF. The CDR3 nucleotides are TGTGCCAGCAGGGGGGGGACCTCCTTAACCGGGGAGCTGTTTTTT.

This chain joins TRBV6-5 and TRBJ2-7; TRBD2 agrees at 8 bases. V shed 2 bases and J 1 base; nucleotides not matched to a gene: 4. The CDR3 is 15 residues long. The germline gives CDR1 MNHEY, CDR2 SVGAGI. CDR3 loop: CASSYAQRGSYEQYF. CDR3 coding DNA: TGTGCCAGCAGTTACGCCCAGCGGGGGTCCTACGAGCAGTACTTC.

In this sample, this clone turned up once. The chain combines TRBV28 with TRBJ1-1, with D possibly matching TRBD1 (5 bases). Trimming took 4 bases from V and 1 from J, leaving 16 bases between them. CDR3 length: 16 amino acids. Germline CDR1 is MDHEN and CDR2 is SYDVKM. This CDR3 is CASSSGGLGANTEAFF. The CDR3 DNA reads as TGTGCCAGCAGTTCGGGAGGTTTAGGGGCGAACACTGAAGCTTTCTTT.

The CDR3 bases are TGCGCCAGCAGCTCAAAGGGGACAGGGTACACAGATACGCAGTATTTT. Translated, it gives CASSSKGTGYTDTQYF. The gene calls are TRBV5-1 and TRBJ2-3; TRBD1 aligns across 9 bases. Germline assignment: CDR1 SGHRS and CDR2 YFSETQ. This CDR3 contains 16 residues. With 3 bases clipped from V and 2 bases from J, the junction kept 7 bases outside the gene matches.

The gene calls are TRBV19 and TRBJ2-5, with D tentatively TRBD2 (7 bases). This CDR3 spans 14 amino acids. Trimming removed 4 bases from V and 4 bases from J, with 13 bases in between. The germline CDR1 and CDR2 sequences are LNHDA and SQIVND (reference sequence). CDR3 residues: CASSNRGGVETQYF. The CDR3 region has the DNA TGTGCCAGTAGTAACCGAGGGGGGGTAGAGACCCAGTACTTC.

The chain couples TRBV5-4 to TRBJ1-4, with D tentatively TRBD1 (5 bases). CDR1 SGHNT and CDR2 YYREEE come from the germline V gene (reference sequence). V lost 2 bases and J lost 2, with 10 bases in between. The CDR3 has 15 amino acids. CDR3 coding DNA: TGTGCCAGCAGCTTAAGGGGCCTCACTAATGAAAAACTGTTTTTT. This sequence encodes CASSLRGLTNEKLFF. Full variable domain (outside the CDR3, taken from reference TRBV5-4 and TRBJ1-4): ETGVTQSPTHLIKTRGQQVTLRCSSQSGHNTVSWYQQALGQGPQFIFQYYREEENGRGNFPPRFSGLQFPNYSSELNVNALELDDSALYLCASSLRGLTNEKLFFGSGTQLSVL.

This clone has only one observation. The genes are TRBV3-1 (or the pseudogene TRBV3-2) and TRBJ2-7; weak D call: TRBD2 (8 bases). In germline, CDR1 is LGHDT, CDR2 YNNKEL (reference sequence). This CDR3 is built from 14 residues. Trimming left V 7 bases short and J 7 bases short, with 20 bases between. In nucleotides, the CDR3 is TGTGCCAGCACCGAGAGCGGGGGACAGAGGGAGCAGTACTTC. Amino acid sequence: CASTESGGQREQYF.

The J gene is TRBJ1-1, the V gene TRBV4-3; D gene ambiguous. Germline V gene data show CDR1 as LGHNA and CDR2 as YSLEER. The CDR3 is 14 residues long. Trimming removed 0 bases from V and 7 bases from J, with 12 bases in between. The CDR3 loop is CASSQDRRVIEAFF. The DNA for the CDR3 is TGCGCCAGCAGCCAAGACAGGAGGGTTATTGAAGCTTTCTTT.

This clone was picked up a small number of times. This chain uses TRBV9 with TRBJ2-4, with no clear D. Trimming took 3 bases from V and 2 from J, leaving 6 bases between them. This CDR3 has 13 residues. CDR1 is SGDLS and CDR2 is YYNGEE in the germline V gene. CDR3 in DNA: TGTGCCAGCAGCGCTCAGTCCAAAAACATTCAGTACTTC. It translates to CASSAQSKNIQYF.

The chain uses TRBV5-1 and TRBJ2-7; 12 bases line up with TRBD1. Trimming at V came to 4 bases and at J to 7 bases, leaving 12 bases not matched to a gene. This CDR3 comprises 16 residues. In germline, CDR1 is SGHRS, CDR2 YFSETQ. CDR3 sequence reads: CASSMGYGTGGLEQYF. DNA of the CDR3: TGCGCCAGCAGCATGGGTTACGGGACAGGGGGCCTAGAGCAGTACTTC.

V gene TRBV13 combines with J gene TRBJ2-7; 7 nucleotides line up with TRBD2. Unmatched junction bases numbered 3, after V lost 6 bases and J lost 4 bases. The V gene's germline CDR1 is PRHDT and CDR2 FYEKMQ (reference sequence). The CDR3 totals 12 residues. The CDR3: CASSWGGYEQYF. The CDR3 nucleotides read TGTGCCAGCAGTTGGGGGGGGTACGAGCAGTACTTC.

J is TRBJ1-1 and V is TRBV5-1, with a weak D call TRBD1 (6 bases). V lost 1 base and J lost 2, with 12 bases in between. The V gene's germline CDR1 is SGHRS and CDR2 YFSETQ. The CDR3 loop spans 15 amino acids. CDR3 sequence reads: CASSLIVGGNTEAFF. In DNA, the CDR3 is TGCGCCAGCAGCTTGATAGTAGGGGGTAACACTGAAGCTTTCTTT.

This clone was found many times. This chain links TRBV19 with TRBJ1-1, with no clear D. Germline CDR1 and CDR2: LNHDA and SQIVND (reference sequence). V was clipped by 3 bases and J by 0 bases, with 14 bases between them. The CDR3 extends over 16 amino acids. The CDR3 region is CASSIHQASMNTEAFF. As DNA, the CDR3 is TGTGCCAGTAGTATTCATCAGGCTTCTATGAACACTGAAGCTTTCTTT.

The chain uses TRBV6-6 and TRBJ1-5, with 7 bases fitting TRBD1. The V gene's germline CDR1 is MNHNY and CDR2 SVGAGI (reference sequence). Trimming took 5 bases from V and 0 from J; bases not matched to a gene: 4. This CDR3 comprises 15 residues. CDR3 protein: CASSPRDSSNQPQHF. The CDR3 bases are TGTGCCAGCAGTCCCCGGGACAGTAGCAATCAGCCCCAGCATTTT.

This chain uses TRBV6-5 with TRBJ1-2; TRBD1 agrees at 10 bases. Germline V lookup: CDR1 MNHEY, CDR2 SVGAGI. The J segment lost 5 bases and the V segment lost 7 bases, leaving 4 bases of the junction unmatched. This CDR3 is 13 amino acids long. CDR3 DNA sequence: TGTGCCAGCAACGACAGGGGGCCATATGGCTACACCTTC. Translated, it gives CASNDRGPYGYTF.

The chain couples TRBV19 to TRBJ1-5; D gene uncertain. The V gene's germline CDR1 is LNHDA and CDR2 SQIVND (reference sequence). The CDR3 is made up of 15 amino acids. Trimming took 2 bases from V and 3 from J, leaving 11 bases between them. CDR3 residues: CASSITGFPNQPQHF. The CDR3, as DNA: TGTGCCAGTAGTATAACGGGGTTCCCCAATCAGCCCCAGCATTTT.

The rearrangement joins TRBV7-8 to TRBJ1-5; a possible D gene is TRBD1 (5 bases). V lost 1 base to trimming and J lost 1 base, with 14 bases between them. The CDR3 covers 17 residues. Germline CDR1 is SGHVS and CDR2 is FQNEAQ. CDR3 sequence reads: CASSLDGGSRSNQPQHF. CDR3 DNA: TGTGCCAGCAGCTTAGACGGGGGGTCTAGGAGCAATCAGCCCCAGCATTTT.

The V call is TRBV3-1 (or the pseudogene TRBV3-2), the J call TRBJ1-3; D gene unclear. The CDR3 is made up of 11 amino acids. Deletions cut 5 bases from V and 7 bases from J, with 6 bases between. The germline V gene encodes CDR1 LGHDT and CDR2 YNNKEL (reference sequence). The CDR3 nucleotides read TGTGCCAGCAGCACGACTAACACCATATATTTT. Protein sequence: CASSTTNTIYF.

The gene calls are TRBV18 and TRBJ1-3, with 9 bases lining up with TRBD1. Germline CDR1 and CDR2: KGHSH and LQKENI. Trimming cost V 6 bases and J 0 bases; bases outside gene matches: 6. This CDR3 contains 16 residues. The CDR3 sequence: CASSKGQGDSGNTIYF. CDR3 sequence (DNA): TGTGCCAGCTCTAAGGGACAGGGAGACTCTGGAAACACCATATATTTT.

This clone was seen once. This chain's CDR3 is CASSQEKDWDKAFF. As DNA, the CDR3 is TGCGCCAGCAGCCAGGAGAAGGACTGGGATAAAGCTTTCTTT. The chain couples TRBV4-1 to TRBJ1-1; no firm D call. The V and J ends lost 3 bases and 9 bases respectively, with 17 bases between them. This CDR3 is built from 14 residues. CDR1 and CDR2 from the germline V gene are MGHRA and YSYEKL.

The CDR3, as DNA: TGCGCCAGCAGCCAAGCACAGGGCACCGGGGAGCTGTTTTTT. It encodes CASSQAQGTGELFF. The chain combines TRBV4-3 with TRBJ2-2; perhaps TRBD1 as D (6 bases). Germline CDR1 LGHNA, CDR2 YSLEER. The length of the CDR3 is 14 residues. The ends were cut back, 1 base at V and 4 bases at J, with 7 bases in the middle.

This rearrangement joins TRBV15 to TRBJ1-5; possible D gene TRBD1, 6 bases. This CDR3 contains 16 residues. The germline CDR1 and CDR2 sequences are LNHNV and YYDKDF (reference sequence). V lost 1 base to trimming and J lost 6 bases, with 16 bases between them. CDR3 residues: CATSRGGRGLGQPQHF. The CDR3 DNA follows: TGTGCCACCAGCAGAGGTGGCAGGGGTCTCGGTCAGCCCCAGCATTTT.

This clone appeared a single time. The V and J genes are TRBV6-5 and TRBJ1-6; a weak D match, TRBD1 (6 bases). CDR3 length: 15 amino acids. V shed 2 bases and J shed 9 bases, with 14 bases lying between them. CDR1 and CDR2 from the germline V gene are MNHEY and SVGAGI. DNA of the CDR3: TGTGCCAGCAGTTACCTCGGCAGGGGAATTTCACCCCTCCACTTT. Protein product: CASSYLGRGISPLHF.

The chain is built from TRBV19 and TRBJ1-4; D unclear. The CDR3 totals 15 residues. The germline V gene encodes CDR1 LNHDA and CDR2 SQIVND (reference sequence). V was clipped by 5 bases and J by 8 bases, with 18 bases between them. CDR3 protein: CASSGTPEGSEKLFF. The CDR3 DNA sequence: TGTGCCAGTAGTGGCACCCCAGAGGGCTCGGAAAAACTGTTTTTT.

The chain uses TRBV19 and TRBJ1-5, with a possible D match to TRBD1 (6 bases). The V gene's germline CDR1 is LNHDA and CDR2 SQIVND (reference sequence). The CDR3 extends over 15 amino acids. V was clipped by 0 bases and J by 6 bases, with 12 bases between them. CDR3 region: CASSIEGARFQPQHF. CDR3 in DNA: TGTGCCAGTAGTATAGAGGGGGCAAGGTTTCAGCCCCAGCATTTT.